A selection of T cell receptor beta chains follows, all from one sample in a study of cytomegalovirus exposure and HLA in healthy donors. Generated by immunoSEQ multiplex PCR, the TCRdb table keeps only in-frame clones and is missing some. The sample lists around 210,000 clones, around 80% seen once, with 0.45% to 0.5% in the top ten. Sequenced input: PBMCs. The receptors originated from a boy aged 5-17 years in good health and CMV-seronegative. The CDR3 runs from the conserved cysteine through the conserved F or W. D genes are given only for firm matches. A clone size is listed for some rows: how often the clone was seen (once, few, many), or a class if it is expanded.

-	-	TRBV6-5	TRBJ1-2	CAVFRVAYGYTF	TGTGCCGTATTTAGAGTAGCCTATGGCTACACCTTC
few	TRBD2	TRBV25-1	TRBJ2-7	CASQREGTGEQYF	TGTGCCAGCCAGCGGGAGGGCACGGGTGAGCAGTACTTC
-	TRBD2	TRBV4-1	TRBJ2-1	CASSQFVQRGDNEQFF	TGCGCCAGCAGCCAATTTGTCCAGCGGGGGGACAATGAGCAGTTCTTC
few	-	TRBV9	TRBJ1-6	CASSAQGTGTLHF	TGTGCCAGCAGCGCTCAGGGGACGGGCACCCTCCACTTT
-	-	TRBV7-9	TRBJ1-1	CSSSFVQKGVEAFF	TGTTCCAGCAGCTTTGTGCAGAAAGGAGTTGAAGCTTTCTTT
-	-	TRBV6-5	TRBJ1-2	CASSYSGTPVHGYTF	TGTGCCAGCAGTTACTCCGGGACTCCAGTTCATGGCTACACCTTC
-	-	TRBV14	TRBJ1-1	CASSYSMNTEAFF	TGTGCCAGCAGCTACTCTATGAACACTGAAGCTTTCTTT
-	TRBD1	TRBV5-1	TRBJ1-1	CASGQGAGGTEAFF	TGCGCCAGCGGCCAGGGGGCTGGGGGCACTGAAGCTTTCTTT
few	TRBD2	TRBV4-2	TRBJ2-7	CASSLAASGSYEQYF	TGTGCCAGCAGCCTCGCGGCTAGCGGGAGTTACGAGCAGTACTTC
-	-	TRBV5-1	TRBJ1-1	CASSPSITGEAFF	TGCGCCAGCAGCCCCTCAATCACAGGAGAAGCTTTCTTT
-	TRBD1	TRBV11-3	TRBJ2-7	CASSWDRVGEQYF	TGTGCCAGCAGCTGGGACAGGGTGGGCGAGCAGTACTTC
-	TRBD1	TRBV30	TRBJ1-1	CAWGPGQGVEAFF	TGTGCCTGGGGCCCGGGACAGGGGGTTGAAGCTTTCTTT
-	-	TRBV6-4	TRBJ2-3	CASSDSPGVDTQYF	TGTGCCAGCAGTGACTCGCCGGGGGTAGATACGCAGTATTTT
-	TRBD2	TRBV6-4	TRBJ2-2	CASGTSNTGELFF	TGTGCCAGCGGGACTAGTAACACCGGGGAGCTGTTTTTT
-	-	TRBV7-8	TRBJ1-1	CASSPRGYTEAFF	TGTGCCAGCAGCCCCCGGGGGTACACTGAAGCTTTCTTT
many	-	TRBV28	TRBJ1-1	CASSFQGPRTEAFF	TGTGCCAGCAGTTTCCAGGGGCCCCGCACTGAAGCTTTCTTT
few	TRBD1	TRBV27	TRBJ1-1	CASSLRGRVTEAFF	TGTGCCAGCAGTCTAAGGGGGCGGGTGACTGAAGCTTTCTTT
few	TRBD1	TRBV6-1	TRBJ1-1	CASPDRGSTEAFF	TGTGCCAGCCCAGACAGGGGAAGTACTGAAGCTTTCTTT
few	TRBD2	TRBV30	TRBJ2-5	CAWNPGWRERQETQYF	TGTGCCTGGAACCCTGGGTGGCGGGAGCGCCAAGAGACCCAGTACTTC
-	-	TRBV10-3	TRBJ2-2	CAISDVAGPNTGELFF	TGTGCCATCAGTGATGTGGCAGGGCCAAACACCGGGGAGCTGTTTTTT
-	-	TRBV27	TRBJ2-7	CASSLGGVSGYEQYF	TGTGCCAGCAGTTTAGGCGGGGTCTCAGGCTACGAGCAGTACTTC
-	-	TRBV30	TRBJ2-3	CAWSIPLLGANTQYF	TGTGCCTGGAGTATACCCCTCCTAGGTGCGAATACGCAGTATTTT
-	-	TRBV2	TRBJ2-7	CASSGGQREQYF	TGTGCCAGCAGTGGGGGGCAGCGTGAGCAGTACTTC
-	TRBD1	TRBV5-8	TRBJ1-2	CASSLARGAGGNYNYGYTF	TGTGCCAGCAGCTTGGCCCGAGGGGCAGGGGGAAACTATAACTATGGCTACACCTTC
-	TRBD2	TRBV4-1	TRBJ2-5	CASSQDGQRGKTQYF	TGCGCCAGCAGCCAAGATGGGCAGCGGGGGAAGACCCAGTACTTC
-	TRBD1	TRBV30	TRBJ2-3	CAWSVGGPSTDTQYF	TGTGCCTGGAGTGTAGGGGGCCCGAGCACAGATACGCAGTATTTT
-	TRBD1	TRBV9	TRBJ1-4	CASSADRVDEKLFF	TGTGCCAGCAGCGCGGACAGGGTGGATGAAAAACTGTTTTTT
-	-	TRBV30	TRBJ1-5	CAWSPNSNQPQHF	TGTGCCTGGAGCCCCAATAGCAATCAGCCCCAGCATTTT
-	-	TRBV5-4	TRBJ2-2	CASTHSPQGGYTGELFF	TGTGCCAGCACCCACTCACCACAGGGGGGGTACACCGGGGAGCTGTTTTTT
-	-	TRBV19	TRBJ2-1	CASSSGSSYNEQLF	TGTGCCAGTAGCAGCGGGTCCTCCTACAATGAGCAGCTCTTC
-	TRBD1	TRBV11-3	TRBJ1-1	CASSLRDRGNTEAFF	TGTGCCAGCAGCTTACGGGACAGGGGGAACACTGAAGCTTTCTTT
few	TRBD2	TRBV7-9	TRBJ2-7	CASSLVPGLVYYEQYF	TGTGCCAGCAGCTTAGTTCCCGGACTAGTTTATTACGAGCAGTACTTC
-	-	TRBV2	TRBJ1-1	CASSIHRENTEAFF	TGTGCCAGCAGTATCCACAGGGAGAACACTGAAGCTTTCTTT
-	TRBD2	TRBV5-4	TRBJ2-1	CASSPDSGAYNEQFF	TGTGCCAGCAGCCCCGATAGCGGGGCCTACAATGAGCAGTTCTTC